This entry lists 10 T cell receptor beta chains sequenced from one sample in a study of neoadjuvant nivolumab and ipilimumab in lung cancer. Sequencing used immunoSEQ multiplex PCR; TCRdb keeps in-frame clones, though not all of them. The table lists 25,000 to 30,000 clones, about 80% of them singletons. The source material was tumor tissue, sampled after neoadjuvant nivolumab, alone or with ipilimumab, at or shortly before surgery. The receptors were sampled from an adult with non-small cell lung cancer.

Only one count was recorded for this clone. The V and J genes are TRBV7-9 and TRBJ1-1; 10 bases map to TRBD1. Trimming cost V 2 bases and J 0 bases; bases outside gene matches: 9. Germline V gene data show CDR1 as SEHNR and CDR2 as FQNEAQ (reference sequence). The CDR3 has 18 amino acids. CDR3 nucleotide sequence: TGTGCCAGCAGCTTACCCGGGACAGGGGCCACAATGAACACTGAAGCTTTCTTT. This gives the protein CASSLPGTGATMNTEAFF.

The chain combines TRBV6-4 with TRBJ2-3, with 13 nucleotides matching TRBD2. This CDR3 is built from 16 residues. Germline V gives CDR1 MRHNA, CDR2 SNTAGT. V was clipped by 5 bases and J by 1 base; unmatched bases: 3. The CDR3 region is CASSPTSGGGTDTQYF. CDR3 nucleotides: TGTGCCAGCAGTCCTACTAGCGGGGGGGGCACAGATACGCAGTATTTT.

This clone was seen only a few times. This chain links TRBV6-1 with TRBJ1-2, with D possibly being TRBD1 (5 bases). V lost 6 bases and J 8 bases, leaving 16 bases between the germline ends. CDR3 length: 13 residues. Germline loops: CDR1 MNHNS, CDR2 SASEGT. The CDR3 sequence is CASRMVGAGGYTF. In DNA form, the CDR3 reads TGTGCCAGCAGGATGGTAGGGGCAGGCGGCTACACCTTC.

CDR3 loop: CASSPATNSPLHF. For the CDR3, the DNA is TGCGCCAGCAGCCCGGCGACGAATTCACCCCTCCACTTT. The rearrangement links TRBV5-1 to TRBJ1-6; D unresolved. The ends were cut back, 4 bases at V and 7 bases at J, with 9 bases in the middle. In germline, CDR1 is SGHRS, CDR2 YFSETQ. The CDR3 consists of 13 residues.

The CDR3, as DNA: TGCAGCGTTGCGACTAGCGGGTCTACCTACGAGCAGTACTTC. Translating it yields CSVATSGSTYEQYF. The chain has TRBV29-1 and TRBJ2-7, with 10 bases matching TRBD2. The CDR3 covers 14 residues. Unmatched junction bases numbered 5, after V lost 4 bases and J lost 2 bases. Per the germline V gene, CDR1 is SQVTM and CDR2 is ANQGSEA.

This clone has only a few counts. V is TRBV14 and J is TRBJ2-5; 11 bases align to TRBD2. With 0 bases clipped from V and 6 bases from J, the junction kept 12 bases outside the gene matches. This CDR3 has 18 amino acids. Germline V gene data show CDR1 as SGHDN and CDR2 as FVKESK. CDR3: CASSQDQPTSGRWKTQYF. CDR3 sequence (DNA): TGTGCCAGCAGCCAAGATCAACCCACTAGCGGGAGATGGAAGACCCAGTACTTC.

The chain joins TRBV4-1 to TRBJ1-4, with D possibly TRBD1 on 6 matching bases. Germline loops: CDR1 MGHRA, CDR2 YSYEKL. The V end lost 0 bases, the J end lost 0 bases, and 20 bases lay between the germline ends. This CDR3 spans 20 amino acids. In DNA, the CDR3 is TGCGCCAGCAGCCAAGATTGGGGGCTGGGCAGACATCCAACTAATGAAAAACTGTTTTTT. Amino acid sequence: CASSQDWGLGRHPTNEKLFF.

The chain couples TRBV11-2 to TRBJ2-5, with 7 bases identical to TRBD2. V was pared by 5 bases and J by 5 bases, with 5 bases of the junction left unmatched. Per germline, CDR1 SGHAT and CDR2 FQNNGV. The CDR3 consists of 13 residues. The CDR3 DNA sequence: TGTGCCAGCAGCAGACTAGCCGCGGAGACCCAGTACTTC. This codes for CASSRLAAETQYF.

The table lists this clone with a few counts. This sequence joins TRBV7-2 and TRBJ2-7; perhaps TRBD1 as D (5 bases). There are 14 residues in the CDR3. Germline assignment: CDR1 SGHTA and CDR2 FQGNSA. Trimming removed 1 base at V and 4 bases at J, with 11 bases between. CDR3 region: CASSLGPRQYEQYF. As DNA, the CDR3 is TGTGCCAGCAGCTTAGGACCGCGACAGTACGAGCAGTACTTC.

The gene calls are TRBV9 and TRBJ1-2; D may be TRBD1 (6 bases). The ends were cut back, 0 bases at V and 6 bases at J, with 9 bases in the middle. The CDR3 is made up of 13 amino acids. Germline V lookup: CDR1 SGDLS, CDR2 YYNGEE. The CDR3 coding sequence is TGTGCCAGCAGCGTAGAAGGGGGGCATGGCTACACCTTC. Protein product: CASSVEGGHGYTF.